This T cell receptor beta chain was observed in a study of human T cells and chemical hapten exposure. Study outcomes and limitations: TCRs above 1 in 1000 frequency stayed constant with DPC sensitization.

The table lists this clonotype with many counts. Its antigen is not identified. TCRdb re-derived calls from the RACE reads in MiXCR, one entry per CDR3 protein. The table has fewer than 85,000 distinct CDR3 sequences, 8.6% seen once; the top ten hold less than 2%. As to time point: healthy volunteer bleed at 6 weeks. Someone pulled total RNA out of unfractionated whole blood. This CDR3 has 15 amino acids. The germline V and J ends were trimmed by 8 bases and 1 base, with 16 bases remaining between them. This TCR derives from a female donor in good health. Some clones in this sample may be carry-over from other donors' samples. The J gene is TRBJ2-3, the V gene TRBV12-3 or TRBV12-4, with D possibly being TRBD2 (7 bases). Input material: whole blood. This CDR3 reads CASSPRGGGTDTQYF. The DNA for the CDR3 is TGTGCCAGCTCCCCGAGGGGGGGAGGCACAGATACGCAGTATTTT.